This passage covers 17 T cell receptor beta chains from one sample sequenced in a study of blood T cell repertoires in COVID-19. Here immunoSEQ multiplex PCR was the method, and the copy in TCRdb shows in-frame clones only, minus some. The sample lists approximately 30,000 clones; roughly 89% were seen once. Sequenced material: peripheral blood. Every receptor here comes from a human donor in a cohort sampled during active COVID-19.

The chain's CDR3 is CSVVGQGDEQFF. In DNA, the CDR3 is TGCAGCGTTGTTGGGCAGGGGGATGAGCAGTTCTTC. The chain joins TRBV29-1 to TRBJ2-1, with TRBD1 matching 7 bases. V shed 4 bases and J 8 bases; nucleotides not matched to a gene: 5. CDR1 is SQVTM, CDR2 ANQGSEA, per germline. The CDR3 runs 12 residues.

This clone is a singleton in its sample. The chain couples TRBV11-3 to TRBJ2-3, with D unclear. V was pared by 1 base and J by 0 bases, with 8 bases between. Germline V gene sequence: CDR1 SGHNT, CDR2 YENEEA. CDR3 size: 15 residues. CDR3 amino acids: CASSLGSDSTDTQYF. Written as DNA, the CDR3 is TGTGCCAGCAGCTTAGGGAGCGATAGCACAGATACGCAGTATTTT.

This chain connects TRBV7-9 to TRBJ2-2; D perhaps matches TRBD1 (6 bases). The germline V gene has CDR1 SEHNR and CDR2 FQNEAQ (reference sequence). V was trimmed by 4 bases and J by 5 bases, leaving 20 bases between them. This CDR3 comprises 17 residues. CDR3 region: CASSSISWDNFTGELFF. The CDR3 DNA sequence: TGTGCCAGCAGCTCCATCTCCTGGGACAACTTTACCGGGGAGCTGTTTTTT.

The V call is TRBV20-1, the J call TRBJ2-2; D is undetermined. The CDR3 covers 14 residues. Germline V gene data show CDR1 as DFQATT and CDR2 as SNEGSKA (reference sequence). Deletions cut 3 bases from V and 4 bases from J, with 12 bases between. CDR3 amino acids: CSASITAGTGELFF. For the CDR3, the DNA is TGCAGTGCTAGTATTACTGCCGGCACCGGGGAGCTGTTTTTT.

The rearrangement uses TRBV7-8 and TRBJ1-5; D is unclear. The V gene lost 1 base and the J gene lost 0 bases, with 4 bases spanning the gap. The germline V gene encodes CDR1 SGHVS and CDR2 FQNEAQ. The CDR3 is 14 residues long. CDR3 sequence (DNA): TGTGCCAGCAGCTTAGGTTATAGCAATCAGCCCCAGCATTTT. This encodes CASSLGYSNQPQHF.

This clone was detected a few times. V gene TRBV9 combines with J gene TRBJ2-5, with 11 bases that match TRBD1. The CDR3 contains 16 residues. V gave up 4 bases and J gave up 5 bases; unmatched junction bases: 10. Germline CDR1 is SGDLS and CDR2 is YYNGEE. CDR3 DNA sequence: TGTGCCAGCAGCCCTTCAGGTGGGACAGGGGGGGAGACCCAGTACTTC. The encoded protein is CASSPSGGTGGETQYF.

V gene TRBV4-2 combines with J gene TRBJ2-1, with TRBD2 identical over 10 bases. This CDR3 region has 20 residues. The J segment lost 8 bases and the V segment lost 0 bases, leaving 19 bases of the junction unmatched. In germline, CDR1 is LGHNA, CDR2 YNFKEQ. The CDR3 DNA sequence: TGTGCCAGCAGCCAAGATTTCTTCCGTAGGGAGCGGGGGGGCACGGATGAGCAGTTCTTC. Its translation is CASSQDFFRRERGGTDEQFF.

The rearrangement joins TRBV2 to TRBJ2-3; 9 nucleotides align to TRBD2. The V gene's germline CDR1 is SNHLY and CDR2 FYNNEI. The CDR3 covers 14 residues. The J segment lost 3 bases and the V segment lost 7 bases, leaving 5 bases of the junction unmatched. The CDR3 reads CASKLAGSTDTQYF. For the CDR3, the DNA is TGTGCCAGCAAGCTAGCGGGATCGACAGATACGCAGTATTTT.

The chain uses TRBV10-3 and TRBJ2-2; the D gene is possibly TRBD2 (7 bases). Germline lookup yields CDR1 ENHRY and CDR2 SYGVKD. CDR3 length equals 17 residues. The V end lost 0 bases, the J end lost 4 bases, and 15 bases lay between the germline ends. Here the CDR3 reads CAISESPRGLATGELFF. CDR3 DNA: TGTGCCATCAGTGAGTCTCCGCGGGGGCTAGCCACCGGGGAGCTGTTTTTT.

The chain links TRBV6-5 to TRBJ1-2, with D possibly being TRBD1 (6 bases). V was pared by 6 bases and J by 4 bases, with 9 bases between. Germline CDR1 reads MNHEY; CDR2 reads SVGAGI. The length of the CDR3 is 12 residues. CDR3 sequence reads: CASRTGSYGYTF. The CDR3 DNA reads TGTGCCAGCAGGACAGGATCCTATGGCTACACCTTC.

V and J are TRBV7-2 and TRBJ1-5, with TRBD1 matching over 9 bases. Germline V lookup: CDR1 SGHTA, CDR2 FQGNSA. V gave up 5 bases and J gave up 3 bases; unmatched junction bases: 5. The CDR3 has 15 amino acids. The CDR3 loop reads CASSPWTGDNQPQHF. CDR3 sequence (DNA): TGTGCCAGCAGCCCATGGACAGGGGACAATCAGCCCCAGCATTTT.

The chain uses TRBV7-8 and TRBJ1-2; 7 bases match TRBD1. CDR3 length equals 18 residues. CDR1 SGHVS and CDR2 FQNEAQ come from the germline V gene. V lost 2 bases, J lost 8 bases, and 20 bases stayed unmatched. The CDR3 here is CASSLRSIGTAMGGGYTF. As DNA, the CDR3 is TGTGCCAGCAGCTTAAGATCGATAGGGACAGCGATGGGGGGAGGCTACACCTTC.

The rearrangement uses TRBV5-1 and TRBJ2-1; D is perhaps TRBD2 (6 bases). Germline CDR1 SGHRS, CDR2 YFSETQ. The CDR3 covers 15 residues. V lost 0 bases, J lost 6 bases, and 13 bases lay in between. The CDR3 sequence: CASSLAGEGFNEQFF. The DNA of the CDR3 is TGCGCCAGCAGCTTGGCGGGAGAGGGTTTCAATGAGCAGTTCTTC.

V is TRBV11-3 and J is TRBJ2-3; the match to TRBD2 covers 7 bases. CDR1 is SGHNT, CDR2 YENEEA, per germline. There are 17 residues in the CDR3. V lost 2 bases, J lost 4 bases, and 12 bases stayed unmatched. CDR3 in DNA: TGTGCCAGCAGCTTACAACATCAAGCGGGAAGGGCAGATACGCAGTATTTT. This sequence encodes CASSLQHQAGRADTQYF.

The gene calls are TRBV7-6 and TRBJ2-1, with D tentatively TRBD2 (6 bases). The length of the CDR3 is 16 residues. In germline, CDR1 is SGHVS, CDR2 FNYEAQ. V gave up 1 base and J gave up 6 bases, with 16 bases separating them. CDR3 loop: CASSLGSGDGTNEQFF. In nucleotides, the CDR3 is TGTGCCAGCAGCTTAGGATCGGGGGATGGTACCAATGAGCAGTTCTTC.

The chain recombines TRBV28 with TRBJ2-1; D is possibly TRBD1 (6 bases). The CDR3 runs 15 residues. From germline, CDR1 is MDHEN and CDR2 SYDVKM. The ends were cut back, 5 bases at V and 0 bases at J, with 11 bases in the middle. This CDR3 is CASSLTGFSYNEQFF. The DNA of the CDR3 is TGTGCCAGCAGTCTGACAGGATTCTCCTACAATGAGCAGTTCTTC.

This clone was observed a handful of times. The J gene is TRBJ2-5, the V gene TRBV9, with 8 bases lining up with TRBD2. In germline, CDR1 is SGDLS, CDR2 YYNGEE. The CDR3 is 15 amino acids. The trim removed 0 bases at V and 5 bases at J, leaving 6 bases unmatched. The CDR3 reads CASSVAGTSLETQYF. CDR3 nucleotide sequence: TGTGCCAGCAGCGTAGCCGGGACTAGTTTGGAGACCCAGTACTTC.